A selection of T cell receptor beta chains follows, all from one sample in a study of blood T cell repertoires in COVID-19. Clones were read by immunoSEQ multiplex PCR, and TCRdb kept only the in-frame ones, dropping some. This sample has tens of thousands of clones; around 93% occur once, and the top ten carry 5% to 7%. The material sequenced was peripheral blood. The receptors here all came from a human donor in a cohort sampled during active COVID-19. Each CDR3 is given without its conserved first and last residue. Size tells how often a clone was seen (once, few, many) or the class of an expanded clone, and some rows leave it out.

CDR3 length,V gene,clone size,J gene,CDR3 protein
12,TRBV16,few,TRBJ1-2,ASSQPIAGGGYT
12,TRBV25-1,NA,TRBJ1-2,ASSQQGVLRGYT
11,TRBV2,NA,TRBJ1-2,ASTADSYGGYT
12,TRBV27,NA,TRBJ2-1,ASNPSGAYNEQF
9,TRBV28,NA,TRBJ2-5,AAQRWETQY
13,TRBV5-1,NA,TRBJ2-1,ASSITSGRGNEQF
12,TRBV7-9,few,TRBJ1-5,ASSLASSNQPQH
12,TRBV5-1,NA,TRBJ1-6,ASSLPLADSPLH
10,TRBV10-3,NA,TRBJ2-5,AIREGGETQY
14,TRBV5-1,few,TRBJ2-2,ASSLFTGTVTGELF
14,TRBV4-1,NA,TRBJ2-5,ASRPAAGGPGETQY
11,TRBV5-1,NA,TRBJ1-6,ASSSGSNSPLH
14,TRBV7-6,once,TRBJ2-5,ASSLGQGAPQETQY